Reported below is one T cell receptor (beta chain). These data originate in a study of OX40 agonist ivuxolimab in advanced cancers. Assay used: immunoSEQ multiplex PCR; TCRdb lists only in-frame clones, some missing. The sample lists about 99,000 clones; more than 95% were seen once. The CDR3 is made up of 12 amino acids. V was clipped by 3 bases and J by 6 bases, with 8 bases between them. Germline V gene lookup returns CDR1 MDHEN and CDR2 SYDVKM. The sequencing here drew on CD4+ or CD8+ T cells sorted from blood, taken in a trial of the OX40 agonist ivuxolimab. This chain connects TRBV28 to TRBJ2-5; no clear D. This TCR derives from an adult with an advanced solid tumor such as melanoma, head and neck, liver or kidney cancer. CDR3 coding DNA: TGTGCCAGCAGTTTCGGAAGAAAGACCCAGTACTTC. Residues: CASSFGRKTQYF.